This is a list of T cell receptor beta chains from one sample in a study of cytomegalovirus exposure and HLA in healthy donors. TCRdb's copy holds only in-frame clones and misses some; the assay was immunoSEQ multiplex PCR. The data contain roughly 100,000 clones, 77% of them singletons. Sequencing was performed on PBMCs. The receptors were gathered from a woman aged 40-49 years in good health and CMV-seropositive. Both conserved end residues are part of each CDR3. D genes are given only for firm matches. Rows may omit the clone size; those that give it use once, few, many or a size class.

cdr3_nt	cdr3_aa	d_call	clone_size	cdr3_length	v_call	j_call
TGCGCCAGCAGCCAAGAAAGCGGGGCCAGCTACAATGAGCAGTTCTTC	CASSQESGASYNEQFF	TRBD2	once	16	TRBV4-3	TRBJ2-1
TGTGCCAGCAGCCCGCTCCAGGGCCGGACAGATACGCAGTATTTT	CASSPLQGRTDTQYF	.	few	15	TRBV27	TRBJ2-3
TGTGCCAGCAGCTACGTGCGAGTCTCTGGAAACACCATATATTTT	CASSYVRVSGNTIYF	.	.	15	TRBV7-9	TRBJ1-3
TGTGCCATCAGATCACGGGGTAACCTTTACAATGAGCAGTTCTTC	CAIRSRGNLYNEQFF	.	.	15	TRBV10-3	TRBJ2-1
TGTGCCAGTAGTATAGGCGCAATGTCGCGAGACGAGCAGTACTTC	CASSIGAMSRDEQYF	.	.	15	TRBV19	TRBJ2-7
TGTGCCAGCAGCTCCCCAGGACTAGCGCTCAATGAGCAGTTCTTC	CASSSPGLALNEQFF	TRBD2	few	15	TRBV5-4	TRBJ2-1
TGTGCCAGCAGCCAGGGACAGGGGATAACCGGGGAGCTGTTTTTT	CASSQGQGITGELFF	TRBD1	few	15	TRBV5-5	TRBJ2-2
TGTGCCAGCAGCGCCCTCGCGAGCGGATCACCCCTCCACTTT	CASSALASGSPLHF	.	once	14	TRBV9	TRBJ1-6
TGCGCCAGCAGCCGATCATTAGCGGGGAACGAGCAGTACTTC	CASSRSLAGNEQYF	TRBD2	once	14	TRBV4-3	TRBJ2-7
TGTGCCAGTAGTCCCAGCGGGCGAGCCAAAAACATTCAGTACTTC	CASSPSGRAKNIQYF	.	once	15	TRBV19	TRBJ2-4
TGCAGCGTAGAAATAGACAGTTCCTATGGCTACACCTTC	CSVEIDSSYGYTF	.	few	13	TRBV29-1	TRBJ1-2
TGTGCCAGCAGTCTATACAGGGTACAGAACACTGAAGCTTTCTTT	CASSLYRVQNTEAFF	.	.	15	TRBV5-5	TRBJ1-1
TGTGCCAGCAGTTTCTCCCCCAGGGTTAACTATGGCTACACCTTC	CASSFSPRVNYGYTF	.	.	15	TRBV28	TRBJ1-2
TGTGCCAGTAGTCCAGGGATCTATGGCTACACCTTC	CASSPGIYGYTF	.	.	12	TRBV19	TRBJ1-2
TGTGCCAGCAGTCCCGGACAGGGATGGGAGACCCAGTACTTC	CASSPGQGWETQYF	TRBD1	.	14	TRBV28	TRBJ2-5
TGTGCCAGCAGTTATATGTGGGAGGGAACTATTAATGGCTACACCTTC	CASSYMWEGTINGYTF	.	once	16	TRBV27	TRBJ1-2
TGTGCCAGCAGCTGGGTGGAGGGCTACGAGCAGTACTTC	CASSWVEGYEQYF	.	.	13	TRBV7-9	TRBJ2-7
TGTGCCAGCAGCTTAGTGGGTTTGGGACTAGCGGGAGTCACCGGGGAGCTGTTTTTT	CASSLVGLGLAGVTGELFF	TRBD2	once	19	TRBV7-2	TRBJ2-2
TGTGCCAGCTCTCTAATTAATTGGAACACTGAAGCTTTCTTT	CASSLINWNTEAFF	.	.	14	TRBV18	TRBJ1-1
TGCGCCAGCAGTGAGTCGGGCAGGGAATGGGAGACCCAGTACTTC	CASSESGREWETQYF	.	.	15	TRBV10-1	TRBJ2-5
TGTGCCAGCAGCTTAGAGGCAGGGAACACTGAAGCTTTCTTT	CASSLEAGNTEAFF	.	.	14	TRBV7-6	TRBJ1-1
TGTGCCAGCAGTTACGAGACTAGCAGAACACCGGGGGAGCTGTTTTTT	CASSYETSRTPGELFF	TRBD2	few	16	TRBV6-5	TRBJ2-2
TGTGCCAGTAGTATCTTGTCGGACAGGCTGGGCACTGAAGCTTTCTTT	CASSILSDRLGTEAFF	TRBD1	.	16	TRBV19	TRBJ1-1
TGCGCCAGCAGCCGAACAGGGCTTTCTGCACCCCTCCACTTT	CASSRTGLSAPLHF	.	.	14	TRBV4-3	TRBJ1-6
TGTGCCAGTAGTCCTCATGGTAGCGGCCGCGTCTCCTACGAGCAGTACTTC	CASSPHGSGRVSYEQYF	.	.	17	TRBV19	TRBJ2-7
TGTGCCAGCAGCTGGGACAGGGGGAGTGAAAAACTGTTTTTT	CASSWDRGSEKLFF	TRBD1	once	14	TRBV5-4	TRBJ1-4
TGTGCCAGCAGCCCACTTCGGGGACAGGCGCTCTATGGCTACACCTTC	CASSPLRGQALYGYTF	TRBD1	few	16	TRBV11-2	TRBJ1-2
TGTGCCAGCAGCCAAGGACTAGCGGCCTCCTACGAGCAGTACTTC	CASSQGLAASYEQYF	TRBD2	once	15	TRBV4-2	TRBJ2-7
TGTGCCAGCAGCAAGAGGTTGGAACCCCTTGAAGCTTTCTTT	CASSKRLEPLEAFF	.	.	14	TRBV7-2	TRBJ1-1
TGTGCCAGCAGGAACCCCGGGACTCAGGTCTATGAGCAGTTCTTC	CASRNPGTQVYEQFF	.	.	15	TRBV27	TRBJ2-1
TGTGCCAGCAGTACAGGGGCCGGGAATTCACCCCTCCACTTT	CASSTGAGNSPLHF	TRBD1	.	14	TRBV6-6	TRBJ1-6
TGTTCCAGCAGCCCCCACTATCCGGGACTAGCGGGAGTCACAGATACGCAGTATTTT	CSSSPHYPGLAGVTDTQYF	TRBD2	.	19	TRBV7-9	TRBJ2-3
TGTGCCAGCAGTTTATGGGACAGGGGAGGCTACGAGCAGTACTTC	CASSLWDRGGYEQYF	TRBD1	.	15	TRBV28	TRBJ2-7
TGTGCCAGTAGTACCGTCTCGGGGTCCTACGAGCAGTACTTC	CASSTVSGSYEQYF	.	once	14	TRBV19	TRBJ2-7
TGTGCCAGCAGCCTAGAAGGGGGCTCCTACAATGAGCAGTTCTTC	CASSLEGGSYNEQFF	.	.	15	TRBV11-2	TRBJ2-1
TGTGCCAGCACCGCTAGGTGGGGGGCAGATACGCAGTATTTT	CASTARWGADTQYF	.	.	14	TRBV7-9	TRBJ2-3
TGTGCCAGCAGTTTGGGGACAAGGGGCAATTCACCCCTCCACTTT	CASSLGTRGNSPLHF	.	few	15	TRBV27	TRBJ1-6
TGCGCCAGCAGTGAGCCCTTTGATACTAGCACAGATACGCAGTATTTT	CASSEPFDTSTDTQYF	.	.	16	TRBV10-2	TRBJ2-3
TGTGCCAGCAGCTTAAACCAGCGGGGGAGTTCCTACGAGCAGTACTTC	CASSLNQRGSSYEQYF	TRBD2	once	16	TRBV11-2	TRBJ2-7
TGTGCCATCAGTACCGGGACAGGGGGCACAGATACGCAGTATTTT	CAISTGTGGTDTQYF	TRBD1	.	15	TRBV10-3	TRBJ2-3
TGTGCCAGTCGGTCTAGCGGGAGGGTGGGAGAGACCCAGTACTTC	CASRSSGRVGETQYF	TRBD2	.	15	TRBV19	TRBJ2-5
TGTGCCAGCAGTGATGGCATTTACGTAACTAACTATGGCTACACCTTC	CASSDGIYVTNYGYTF	.	.	16	TRBV6-1	TRBJ1-2
TGTGCCAGCAGTTTAGTCTACGAGCAGTACTTC	CASSLVYEQYF	.	.	11	TRBV28	TRBJ2-7
TGTGCCAGCAGCTTGGAGACAGGGGCCTATGGCTACACCTTC	CASSLETGAYGYTF	TRBD1	.	14	TRBV5-6	TRBJ1-2
TGTGCCAGCAGCCCGGGACAGGGGACTTATCAGCCCCAGCATTTT	CASSPGQGTYQPQHF	TRBD1	.	15	TRBV6-1	TRBJ1-5
TGTGCCAGCAGTGCGGTAGGAGGCAACACCATATATTTT	CASSAVGGNTIYF	.	.	13	TRBV25-1	TRBJ1-3
TGTGCCAGCAGGGGGGGAGGGGGGATGAACACTGAAGCTTTCTTT	CASRGGGGMNTEAFF	.	once	15	TRBV6-5	TRBJ1-1
TGTGCCAGCAGTTACTCTGGGCAGGGCAATGAGCAGTTCTTC	CASSYSGQGNEQFF	.	.	14	TRBV6-5	TRBJ2-1
TGTGCCAGCAGCGTGAGTCCTGGACAGGGAAGCTACGAGCAGTACTTC	CASSVSPGQGSYEQYF	TRBD1	once	16	TRBV9	TRBJ2-7
TGTGCCAGCAGCTTCAGACAGGGCAATCAGCCCCAGCATTTT	CASSFRQGNQPQHF	.	.	14	TRBV13	TRBJ1-5
TGCGCCAGCAGCGGAGCCGCCGCTTTGCGCGAGCAGTACTTC	CASSGAAALREQYF	.	.	14	TRBV5-1	TRBJ2-7
TGCGCCAGCAGCGTGACCGACGGACGGGAATTTTACAATGAGCAGTTCTTC	CASSVTDGREFYNEQFF	.	.	17	TRBV5-1	TRBJ2-1
TGTGCCAGCAGCCAAGATATCCGAGTGGGGGAGGGGACCGAGCAGTACTTC	CASSQDIRVGEGTEQYF	TRBD2	.	17	TRBV4-2	TRBJ2-7
TGTGCCAGCAGCCAAGTTTATGGGACTAATTTTTACGAGCAGTACTTC	CASSQVYGTNFYEQYF	TRBD2	.	16	TRBV4-2	TRBJ2-7
TGCGCCAGCAGCCACCATTATAGTGAGCAGTTCTTC	CASSHHYSEQFF	.	.	12	TRBV4-1	TRBJ2-1
TGCGCCAGCAGCCCCTTAACAGGGGGTACTTCAACTAATGAAAAACTGTTTTTT	CASSPLTGGTSTNEKLFF	TRBD1	.	18	TRBV5-1	TRBJ1-4
TGTGCCAGCAGCTTCTTATTCAACACTGAAGCTTTCTTT	CASSFLFNTEAFF	.	.	13	TRBV7-2	TRBJ1-1